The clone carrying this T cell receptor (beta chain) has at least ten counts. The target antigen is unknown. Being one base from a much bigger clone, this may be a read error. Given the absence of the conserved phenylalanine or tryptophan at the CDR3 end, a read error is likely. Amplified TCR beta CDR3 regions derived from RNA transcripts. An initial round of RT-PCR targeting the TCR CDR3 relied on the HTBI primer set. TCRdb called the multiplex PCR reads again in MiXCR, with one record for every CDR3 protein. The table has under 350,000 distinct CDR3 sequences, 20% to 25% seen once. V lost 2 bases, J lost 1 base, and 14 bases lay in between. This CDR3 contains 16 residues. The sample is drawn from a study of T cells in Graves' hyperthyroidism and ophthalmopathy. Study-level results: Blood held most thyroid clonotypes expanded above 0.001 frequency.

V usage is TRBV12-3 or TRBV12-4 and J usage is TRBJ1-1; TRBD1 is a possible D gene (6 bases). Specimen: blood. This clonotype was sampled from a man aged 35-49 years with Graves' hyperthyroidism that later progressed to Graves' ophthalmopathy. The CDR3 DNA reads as TGTGCCAGCAGTTTAAACAGGGTCCTCCGGAACACTGAAGCTTTCTCT. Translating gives CASSLNRVLRNTEAFS.